Sequencing of this TCR beta chain was carried out in a study of shared clonotypes between healthy human individuals. Background on the study: In total, the donors were two women and a few men aged 18 to 49.

Using immunoSEQ multiplex PCR, the repertoire was profiled, and TCRdb retains in-frame clones only, with some absent. This sample has more than 2,000,000 clones, with approximately 94% found just once. This clone was recorded once. The sequencing sample was made of naive CD4+ T cells sorted from blood. Subset described: CD45RA+ positively selected. The TCR originated in a man aged 18 to 30 in good health.

CDR3 DNA: TGTGCCAGCACCACCTACAGTGCCTACGAGCAGTACTTC. Amino acids: CASTTYSAYEQYF. The chain recombines TRBV2 with TRBJ2-7; D unresolved. V was trimmed by 7 bases and J by 2 bases, leaving 12 bases between them. CDR1 is SNHLY and CDR2 is FYNNEI in the germline V gene. This CDR3 spans 13 amino acids.